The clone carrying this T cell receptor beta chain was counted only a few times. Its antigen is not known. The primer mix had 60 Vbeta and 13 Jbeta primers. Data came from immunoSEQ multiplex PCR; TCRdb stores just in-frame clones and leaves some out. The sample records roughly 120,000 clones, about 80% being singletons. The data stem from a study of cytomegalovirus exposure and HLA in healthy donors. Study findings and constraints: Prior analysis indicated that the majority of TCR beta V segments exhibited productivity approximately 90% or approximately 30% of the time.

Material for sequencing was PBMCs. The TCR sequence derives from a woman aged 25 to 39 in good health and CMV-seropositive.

In DNA form, the CDR3 reads TGCGCCAGCAGCTTGGCCCCCGATTCCTACGAGCAGTACTTC. This encodes CASSLAPDSYEQYF. This chain connects TRBV5-1 to TRBJ2-5; D not resolved. The closer fit of TRBJ2-7 to the DNA end suggests the J call may be wrong. The germline gives CDR1 SGHRS, CDR2 YFSETQ. The length of the CDR3 is 14 residues.